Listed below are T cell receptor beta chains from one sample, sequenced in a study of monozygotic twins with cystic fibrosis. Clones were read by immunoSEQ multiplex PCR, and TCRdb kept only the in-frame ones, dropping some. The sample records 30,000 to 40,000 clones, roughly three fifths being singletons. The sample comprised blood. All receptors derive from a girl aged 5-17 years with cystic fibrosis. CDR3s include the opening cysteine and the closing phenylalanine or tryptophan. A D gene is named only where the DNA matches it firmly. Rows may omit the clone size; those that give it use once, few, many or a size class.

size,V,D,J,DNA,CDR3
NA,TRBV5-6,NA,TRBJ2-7,TGTGCCAGCAGCTTGGTAGGGAGCTCCTACGAGCAGTACTTC,CASSLVGSSYEQYF
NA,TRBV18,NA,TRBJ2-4,TGTGCCAGCTCACCAGGGTCGCCCAAAAACATTCAGTACTTC,CASSPGSPKNIQYF
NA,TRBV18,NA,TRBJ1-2,TGTGCCAGCTCACGACACGGCCGCGAGGCTAACTATGGCTACACCTTC,CASSRHGREANYGYTF
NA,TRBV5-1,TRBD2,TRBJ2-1,TGCGCCAGCAGCTTTTCCGGCGGGAGTCCCTACAATGAGCAGTTCTTC,CASSFSGGSPYNEQFF
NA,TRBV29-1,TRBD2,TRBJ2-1,TGCAGCGTTGACGGGCTAGCGGGGGCCTACAATGAGCAGTTCTTC,CSVDGLAGAYNEQFF
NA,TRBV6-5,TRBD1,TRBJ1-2,TGTGCCAGCAGTTACGGTTCGACAGGGGGAGTCGGTGGCTACACCTTC,CASSYGSTGGVGGYTF
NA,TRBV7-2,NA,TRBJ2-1,TGTGCCAGCAGTACCCCCGGGGGTGGCGAGCAGTTCTTC,CASSTPGGGEQFF
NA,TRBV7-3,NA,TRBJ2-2,TGTGCCAGCAGCTTAGGAGCGGCCTACACCGGGGAGCTGTTTTTT,CASSLGAAYTGELFF
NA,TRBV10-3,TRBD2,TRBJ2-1,TGTGCTAAAAATGGGGCTAGCGGGCCTCCCTTAAGCTCCTACAATGAGCAGTTCTTC,CAKNGASGPPLSSYNEQFF
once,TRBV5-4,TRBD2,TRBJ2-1,TGTGCCAGCAGCTCCGTGGGGCCTAGCGGAGGCTCCTACAATGAGCAGTTCTTC,CASSSVGPSGGSYNEQFF
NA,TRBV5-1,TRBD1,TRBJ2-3,TGCGCCAGCAGCTTGGAAGGGGGACAGGGGCCCACAGATACGCAGTATTTT,CASSLEGGQGPTDTQYF
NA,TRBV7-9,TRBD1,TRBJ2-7,TGTGCCAGCAGCTCAATACAGGGGGCCGAGCAGTACTTC,CASSSIQGAEQYF
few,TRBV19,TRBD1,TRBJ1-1,TGTGCCAGTAGTCCGGACAGGGTGTCGGACACTGAAGCTTTCTTT,CASSPDRVSDTEAFF
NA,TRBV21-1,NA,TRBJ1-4,TGTGCCAGCAGCAAAGGCGGGATAGGGACAGGGGGCGTTTATGATGAAAAACTGTTTTTT,CASSKGGIGTGGVYDEKLFF
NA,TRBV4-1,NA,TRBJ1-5,TGCGCCAGCAGCCAAGTGAATAGGGGTAGCAATCAGCCCCAGCATTTT,CASSQVNRGSNQPQHF
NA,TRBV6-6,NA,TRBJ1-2,TGTGCCAGCAGCTTACAGGGTGCCCCGTACTACACCTTC,CASSLQGAPYYTF
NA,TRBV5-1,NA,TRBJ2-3,TGCGCCAGCAGCGCCGGTCTAGCAACCTTCACAGATACGCAGTATTTT,CASSAGLATFTDTQYF
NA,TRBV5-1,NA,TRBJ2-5,TGCGCCAGCAGCTTGGCCGGCCCCCAAGAGACCCAGTACTTC,CASSLAGPQETQYF
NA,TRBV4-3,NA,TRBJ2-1,TGCGCCAGCAGCCAAGGACCGTACAATGAGCAGTTCTTC,CASSQGPYNEQFF
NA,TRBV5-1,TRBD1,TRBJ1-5,TGCGCCAGCAGCTCGCCTCTGGAGGGACAGGGGCGAAATCAGCCCCAGCATTTT,CASSSPLEGQGRNQPQHF
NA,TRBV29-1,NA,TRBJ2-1,TGCAGCGCCACTAGTCCTCTGGTCAATGAGCAGTTCTTC,CSATSPLVNEQFF
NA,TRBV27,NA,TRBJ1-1,TGTGCCAGCAGTTTATCACGGTCCCCAGTTGAAGCTTTCTTT,CASSLSRSPVEAFF
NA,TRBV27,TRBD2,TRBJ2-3,TGTGCCAGCACCCCGTTTGGTAGCGGGACTGATACGCAGTATTTT,CASTPFGSGTDTQYF
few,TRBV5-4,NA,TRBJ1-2,TGTGCCAGCAGCTTGTCCCGGATTTCTAACTATGGCTACACCTTC,CASSLSRISNYGYTF
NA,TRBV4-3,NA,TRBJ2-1,TGCGCCAGCAGCCCCCTCCGGTCGAGCTCCTACAATGAGCAGTTCTTC,CASSPLRSSSYNEQFF
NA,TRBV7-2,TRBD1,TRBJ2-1,TGTGCCAGCAGCTTAGCGAGGACAGGGGCCTTGAGCTCCTACAATGAGCAGTTCTTC,CASSLARTGALSSYNEQFF
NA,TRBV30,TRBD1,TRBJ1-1,TGTGCCTGGTCCGCGACAGGGGCGGGGATGGCCAACACTGAAGCTTTCTTT,CAWSATGAGMANTEAFF
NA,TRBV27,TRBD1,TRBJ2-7,TGTGCCAGCAGTCCAATCCGACAGGGAATCTACGAGCAGTACTTC,CASSPIRQGIYEQYF
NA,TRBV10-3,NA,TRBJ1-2,TGTGCCATCTCCTTCGGGGCTCGGGGCTACACCTTC,CAISFGARGYTF